This T cell receptor beta chain came from a study of identical twins. V lost 3 bases and J lost 9; bases outside the gene matches: 3. The CDR3 spans 12 residues. Germline values: CDR1 LGHDT, CDR2 YNNKEL (reference sequence). Template switching added a universal primer site; cDNA carried unique molecular identifiers. TCRdb redid the calling of the 5' RACE reads with MiXCR, one entry per CDR3 protein. Of approximately 150,000 distinct CDR3 sequences in the sample, roughly 3.5% are singletons; the top ten hold more than 6.5%. Notes on the study in general: The study based its conclusions on cross-sectional statistical analysis and did not follow the same donors. The more abundant beta clonotypes in cord blood had fewer insertions, and memory repertoires did not show this. Analyses of zero insertions could, in part, be confounded by invariant MAIT and iNKT cells.

This clonotype has ten or more counts. Antigen: not known. J is TRBJ2-5 and V is TRBV3-1; 8 bases agree with TRBD2. The sequence came from a man aged 18 to 35 in good health. Sequencing was done on a sample of memory T cells sorted from blood. CDR3 in DNA: TGTGCCAGCAGCCATGGAGCGGGGGCCCAGTACTTC. Protein sequence: CASSHGAGAQYF.